These 17 T cell receptor beta chains share one sample of origin, sequenced in a study of OX40 agonist ivuxolimab in advanced cancers. The library relied on the immunoSEQ multiplex PCR assay. TCRdb obtained this table from immuneACCESS and retained in-frame rearrangements with V and J assigned. These tables miss some clones; where compared with another copy, unresolved V genes account for less than half of the shortfall, and the remainder is unexplained. For this sample the table gives roughly 100,000 clones, of which around 82% were detected only once. Jointly, the top ten make up 3.5% to 4.5% of the sample. This specimen consisted of CD4+ or CD8+ T cells sorted from blood, obtained in a trial of the OX40 agonist ivuxolimab. Every receptor here comes from an adult with an advanced solid tumor such as melanoma, head and neck, liver or kidney cancer.

The rearrangement links TRBV6-1 to TRBJ2-1; possible D gene TRBD2, 6 bases. The V end lost 3 bases, the J end lost 4 bases, and 7 bases lay between the germline ends. Germline V gives CDR1 MNHNS, CDR2 SASEGT. CDR3 length: 13 amino acids. CDR3 coding DNA: TGTGCCAGCAGTGAGGGGAGGTACAATGAGCAGTTCTTC. The encoded protein is CASSEGRYNEQFF.

The CDR3 protein is CASSPAQGRYNEQFF. The CDR3 region has the DNA TGTGCCAGCAGCCCAGCACAGGGTCGGTACAATGAGCAGTTCTTC. The chain has TRBV7-9 and TRBJ2-1, with a possible D match to TRBD1 (6 bases). Germline CDR1 SEHNR, CDR2 FQNEAQ (reference sequence). The CDR3 contains 15 residues. V shed 5 bases and J shed 4 bases, with 15 bases lying between them.

This clone appeared a few times. The V and J genes are TRBV2 and TRBJ2-7; D is uncertain. V lost 6 bases and J lost 4, with 10 bases in between. This CDR3 is built from 12 residues. CDR1 and CDR2 from the germline V gene are SNHLY and FYNNEI. CDR3 amino acids: CASSASKYEQYF. The CDR3 DNA reads as TGTGCCAGCAGCGCCAGCAAGTACGAGCAGTACTTC.

This chain joins TRBV4-2 and TRBJ1-1; 10 positions match TRBD1. The trim removed 1 base at V and 0 bases at J, leaving 5 bases unmatched. The germline V gene encodes CDR1 LGHNA and CDR2 YNFKEQ. This CDR3 is built from 17 residues. This chain's CDR3 is CASSQVGTGEMNTEAFF. The CDR3 bases are TGTGCCAGCAGCCAAGTCGGGACAGGGGAGATGAACACTGAAGCTTTCTTT.

The chain carries TRBV6-5 and TRBJ1-5; D is unclear. Per germline, CDR1 MNHEY and CDR2 SVGAGI. Trimming removed 5 bases from V and 9 bases from J, with 14 bases in between. This CDR3 comprises 13 residues. The CDR3 DNA follows: TGTGCCAGCAGTGAAGAATGGAGGACGCCCCAGCATTTT. Its protein is CASSEEWRTPQHF.

The chain employs TRBV2 and TRBJ2-5, with D unclear. The J call is doubtful: the DNA matches TRBJ2-7 better. CDR3 size: 14 residues. Germline V CDR1 and CDR2: SNHLY, FYNNEI. The CDR3 sequence is CASSERLSSYEQYF. CDR3 nucleotides: TGTGCCAGCAGTGAGAGGCTGTCGTCCTACGAGCAGTACTTC.

The V call is TRBV28, the J call TRBJ2-1, with TRBD2 matching 13 bases. After removal of 8 bases from V and 5 bases from J, the junction contained 9 bases not matched to a gene. Looked up from germline, CDR1 is MDHEN and CDR2 is SYDVKM. The CDR3 covers 16 residues. CDR3 amino acids: CASSPSGTSGDNEQFF. The CDR3 nucleotides read TGTGCCAGCTCTCCTTCCGGGACTAGCGGGGACAATGAGCAGTTCTTC.

CDR3 sequence (DNA): TGCGCCAGCAAGCTTGCAGCGGGAGGAGGAGAGACCCAGTACTTC. Protein product: CASKLAAGGGETQYF. The chain combines TRBV10-2 with TRBJ2-5; 9 bases align to TRBD2. CDR3 length equals 15 residues. V lost 7 bases and J lost 4; bases outside the gene matches: 10. CDR1 and CDR2 (germline): WSHSY, SAAADI.

The chain has TRBV5-4 and TRBJ2-5, with D unresolved. The CDR3 runs to 13 residues. Trimming shortened V by 4 bases and J by 2 bases, and 9 bases separated the two germline ends. Germline lookup yields CDR1 SGHNT and CDR2 YYREEE (reference sequence). DNA for the CDR3: TGTGCCAGCAGCGCCGGTCAGCAAGAGACCCAGTACTTC. The encoded protein is CASSAGQQETQYF.

This clone was counted once. This chain links TRBV7-8 with TRBJ2-3, with D unclear. V gave up 4 bases and J gave up 0 bases, with 8 bases separating them. Germline V gene sequence: CDR1 SGHVS, CDR2 FQNEAQ. The CDR3 has 14 amino acids. The DNA for the CDR3 is TGTGCCAGCAGCTCAGACCTAAGCACAGATACGCAGTATTTT. This codes for CASSSDLSTDTQYF.

The rearrangement joins TRBV10-2 to TRBJ1-5; possible D gene TRBD1, 5 bases. CDR1 and CDR2 (germline): WSHSY, SAAADI. V lost 5 bases to trimming and J lost 6 bases, with 17 bases between them. The CDR3 length is 15 residues. This CDR3 reads CASSPSGGEVQPQHF. CDR3 sequence (DNA): TGCGCCAGCAGTCCCAGCGGGGGGGAGGTTCAGCCCCAGCATTTT.

J is TRBJ2-7 and V is TRBV7-2, with 9 bases matching TRBD2. Germline CDR1 is SGHTA and CDR2 is FQGNSA. This CDR3 spans 11 amino acids. V was clipped by 4 bases and J by 11 bases; unmatched bases: 3. CDR3 region: CASSSSGMKYF. The CDR3 nucleotides are TGTGCCAGCAGCTCTAGCGGGATGAAGTACTTC.

The rearrangement links TRBV2 to TRBJ1-2; 9 nucleotides match TRBD1. Per the germline V gene, CDR1 is SNHLY and CDR2 is FYNNEI. There are 15 residues in the CDR3. Trimming at V came to 6 bases and at J to 4 bases, leaving 9 bases not matched to a gene. The CDR3 DNA reads as TGTGCCAGCAGAGGAATTACGGGACAGGGCTATGGCTACACCTTC. This gives the protein CASRGITGQGYGYTF.

V usage is TRBV14 and J usage is TRBJ2-2; D gene ambiguous. V lost 1 base, J lost 0 bases, and 9 bases lay in between. The length of the CDR3 is 16 residues. CDR1 is SGHDN and CDR2 is FVKESK in the germline V gene. The CDR3 sequence: CASSQGGFANTGELFF. The CDR3 region has the DNA TGTGCCAGCAGCCAAGGGGGTTTCGCGAACACCGGGGAGCTGTTTTTT.

This chain joins TRBV7-3 and TRBJ2-1; TRBD2 might be the D (5 bases). V was clipped by 2 bases and J by 4 bases, with 12 bases between them. Germline V lookup: CDR1 SGHTA, CDR2 FQGTGA. The length of the CDR3 is 15 residues. The CDR3 loop reads CASSLAGSSYNEQFF. The CDR3 coding sequence is TGTGCCAGCAGCTTAGCGGGCTCGTCGTACAATGAGCAGTTCTTC.

The chain carries TRBV6-6 and TRBJ1-5, with D possibly being TRBD1 (5 bases). The CDR3 length is 13 residues. The ends were cut back, 9 bases at V and 4 bases at J, with 13 bases in the middle. The germline CDR1 and CDR2 sequences are MNHNY and SVGAGI (reference sequence). The DNA of the CDR3 is TGTGCCAGACCGGGGCCGGGGAATCAGCCCCAGCATTTT. Translating it yields CARPGPGNQPQHF.

This chain connects TRBV10-3 to TRBJ2-6; TRBD1 matches at 9 bases. With V trimmed by 3 bases and J by 1 base, 13 bases remained unmatched. The CDR3 contains 20 residues. Germline V CDR1 and CDR2: ENHRY, SYGVKD. The CDR3 DNA follows: TGTGCCATCAGTGACCCCCGAGGGGACAGGGATGAATCTGGGGCCAACGTCCTGACTTTC. Amino acids: CAISDPRGDRDESGANVLTF.